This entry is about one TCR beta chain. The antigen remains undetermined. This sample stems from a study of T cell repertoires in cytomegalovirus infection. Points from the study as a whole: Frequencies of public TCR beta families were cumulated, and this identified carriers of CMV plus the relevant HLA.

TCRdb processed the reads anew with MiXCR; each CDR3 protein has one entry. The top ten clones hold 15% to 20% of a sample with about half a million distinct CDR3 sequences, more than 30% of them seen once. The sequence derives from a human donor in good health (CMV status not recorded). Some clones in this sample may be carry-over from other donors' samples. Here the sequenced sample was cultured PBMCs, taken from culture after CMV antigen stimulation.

The CDR3 DNA follows: TGTGCCAGCAGTTCATCGGCCGACAACTATGGCTACACCTTC. Its translation is CASSSSADNYGYTF. The V and J genes are TRBV28 and TRBJ1-2; D unresolved. The CDR3 extends over 14 amino acids. V gave up 4 bases and J gave up 2 bases, with 11 bases separating them. Germline CDR1 reads MDHEN; CDR2 reads SYDVKM.